The 23 T cell receptor beta chains reported below all come from one sample, sequenced in a study of cytomegalovirus exposure and HLA in healthy donors. Primers: 60 Vbeta forward and 13 Jbeta reverse. Measured with immunoSEQ multiplex PCR; TCRdb has only the in-frame clones, and not every one. The sample spans 100,000 to 150,000 clones; the ten largest clones claim about 2.3%. Sequenced: PBMCs. These receptors all come from a man aged 35-49 years in good health and CMV-seronegative.

Frequency places this clone as medium-sized. The J gene is TRBJ2-1, the V gene TRBV4-1, with 9 bases matching TRBD2. V was pared by 4 bases and J by 2 bases, with 6 bases of the junction left unmatched. The CDR3 length is 16 residues. CDR1 and CDR2 from the germline V gene are MGHRA and YSYEKL. The CDR3 DNA reads TGCGCCAGCAGCCCCTCCGGGACTAGCCCCTACAATGAGCAGTTCTTC. It translates to CASSPSGTSPYNEQFF.

The CDR3 loop reads CASSRRAGATYNEQFF. CDR3 DNA sequence: TGCGCCAGCAGCCGCCGCGCGGGAGCAACCTACAATGAGCAGTTCTTC. The chain uses TRBV4-3 and TRBJ2-1; the match to TRBD2 covers 7 bases. The J segment lost 2 bases and the V segment lost 4 bases, leaving 8 bases of the junction unmatched. Germline CDR1 reads LGHNA; CDR2 reads YSLEER. This CDR3 is 16 amino acids long.

The gene calls are TRBV2 and TRBJ2-1, with D possibly being TRBD1 (5 bases). V was shortened by 6 bases and J by 3 bases, with 9 bases between the two germline ends. Germline V gene lookup returns CDR1 SNHLY and CDR2 FYNNEI. The CDR3 spans 13 residues. CDR3 loop: CASSPDNYNEQFF. The CDR3 DNA reads TGTGCCAGCAGCCCGGACAACTACAATGAGCAGTTCTTC.

The gene calls are TRBV7-9 and TRBJ2-5; weak D call: TRBD2 (6 bases). The CDR3 spans 14 residues. The V end was cut by 4 bases, the J end by 5 bases, with 14 bases between. The germline V gene has CDR1 SEHNR and CDR2 FQNEAQ (reference sequence). The CDR3 sequence is CASSSFGGRETQYF. As DNA, the CDR3 is TGTGCCAGCAGCTCCTTCGGGGGTCGGGAGACCCAGTACTTC.

Here the CDR3 DNA reads TGTGCCTGGAGCGGACAGGGCCTGACAGATACGCAGTATTTT. Its translation: CAWSGQGLTDTQYF. The rearrangement uses TRBV30 and TRBJ2-3, with 8 bases lining up with TRBD1. V trimming: 3 bases; J trimming: 3 bases; junction bases outside the gene matches: 5. The germline V gene has CDR1 GTSNPN and CDR2 SVGIG (reference sequence). CDR3 length: 14 amino acids.

The chain's CDR3 is CASSAGTSGFQETQYF. The CDR3 DNA reads as TGCGCCAGCAGCGCCGGGACTAGCGGGTTCCAAGAGACCCAGTACTTC. The gene calls are TRBV5-1 and TRBJ2-5, with 12 bases fitting TRBD2. Germline assignment: CDR1 SGHRS and CDR2 YFSETQ. CDR3 length equals 16 residues. J gave up 1 base and V 4 bases, and 5 bases lay outside the gene matches. The full variable domain, with the rest looked up from reference TRBV5-1 and TRBJ2-5, is KAGVTQTPRYLIKTRGQQVTLSCSPISGHRSVSWYQQTPGQGLQFLFEYFSETQRNKGNFPGRFSGRQFSNSRSEMNVSTLELGDSALYLCASSAGTSGFQETQYFGPGTRLLVL.

J is TRBJ2-1 and V is TRBV11-2, with D possibly TRBD1 on 5 matching bases. Trimming removed 5 bases at V and 8 bases at J, with 10 bases between. Germline V gene lookup returns CDR1 SGHAT and CDR2 FQNNGV. The CDR3 covers 12 residues. The CDR3 sequence is CASSPDSYEQFF. The CDR3 DNA reads TGTGCCAGCAGCCCCGACAGTTATGAGCAGTTCTTC.

V is TRBV2 and J is TRBJ2-2, with 9 bases fitting TRBD2. The CDR3 loop spans 14 amino acids. V lost 7 bases, J lost 8 bases, and 8 bases stayed unmatched. CDR1 is SNHLY, CDR2 FYNNEI, per germline. DNA for the CDR3: TGTGCCAGCAATAGCGGGAGCCGCGCAGGGGAGCTGTTTTTT. Translated: CASNSGSRAGELFF.

The CDR3 here is CASSTDIDYEQYF. The CDR3 bases are TGCGCCAGCAGCACGGACATAGACTACGAGCAGTACTTC. This sequence joins TRBV5-1 and TRBJ2-7, with TRBD1 as a possible D gene (5 bases). Germline loops: CDR1 SGHRS, CDR2 YFSETQ. V dropped 4 bases and J dropped 3 bases, with 11 bases sitting between them. This CDR3 has 13 residues.

The V and J genes are TRBV6-1 and TRBJ1-1; no clear D. This CDR3 has 13 amino acids. The germline V gene encodes CDR1 MNHNS and CDR2 SASEGT. Trimming stripped 7 bases from V and 3 bases from J, with 12 bases between. CDR3 DNA sequence: TGTGCCAGCATGGTCGGGAGGGACACTGAAGCTTTCTTT. The encoded protein is CASMVGRDTEAFF.

The chain couples TRBV5-6 to TRBJ2-5; tentative D call: TRBD2 (6 bases). CDR3 length: 13 residues. Germline CDR1 SGHDT, CDR2 YYEEEE. V was cut by 2 bases and J by 4 bases, with 9 bases left in between. The CDR3 DNA follows: TGTGCCAGCAGCTTAATGGGGGGAGAGACCCAGTACTTC. Protein sequence: CASSLMGGETQYF.

The chain recombines TRBV7-9 with TRBJ2-7, with 7 bases fitting TRBD1. V lost 2 bases, J lost 2 bases, and 3 bases stayed unmatched. This CDR3 comprises 14 residues. Germline CDR1 and CDR2: SEHNR and FQNEAQ (reference sequence). CDR3: CASSLSGGPYEQYF. As DNA, the CDR3 is TGTGCCAGCAGCTTATCAGGGGGTCCCTACGAGCAGTACTTC.

The rearrangement joins TRBV5-1 to TRBJ2-1; 14 bases match TRBD2. V gave up 7 bases and J gave up 8 bases; unmatched junction bases: 8. The CDR3 totals 15 residues. Germline lookup yields CDR1 SGHRS and CDR2 YFSETQ. CDR3 nucleotide sequence: TGCGCCAGCGGAGACGGGACTAGCGGGAGAGATGAGCAGTTCTTC. Translation: CASGDGTSGRDEQFF.

V gene TRBV15 combines with J gene TRBJ2-3, with a possible D match to TRBD2 (6 bases). The ends were cut back, 1 base at V and 2 bases at J, with 16 bases in the middle. The CDR3 sequence is 17 residues long. In germline, CDR1 is LNHNV, CDR2 YYDKDF (reference sequence). The CDR3 region is CATSRVGTPNPTDTQYF. DNA for the CDR3: TGTGCCACCAGCAGAGTGGGGACTCCGAATCCCACAGATACGCAGTATTTT.

This chain connects TRBV6-1 to TRBJ2-1; possibly TRBD2 for D (5 bases). Germline CDR1 MNHNS, CDR2 SASEGT. This CDR3 is built from 13 residues. V was pared by 3 bases and J by 8 bases, with 11 bases between. The chain's CDR3 is CASSDEGSDEQFF. In DNA, the CDR3 is TGTGCCAGCAGTGACGAAGGGAGTGATGAGCAGTTCTTC.

This sequence joins TRBV6-5 and TRBJ2-3; weak D call: TRBD2 (6 bases). Per the germline V gene, CDR1 is MNHEY and CDR2 is SVGAGI. V was clipped by 6 bases and J by 5 bases, with 9 bases between them. The CDR3 runs to 12 residues. CDR3 residues: CASREGLDTQYF. The CDR3 nucleotides are TGTGCCAGCAGGGAGGGGTTAGATACGCAGTATTTT.

The chain links TRBV18 to TRBJ2-7, with 12 nucleotides matching TRBD2. Germline V gives CDR1 KGHSH, CDR2 LQKENI. The CDR3 is 18 amino acids. V was clipped by 3 bases and J by 0 bases; unmatched bases: 9. CDR3 nucleotide sequence: TGTGCCAGCTCACCCCGGACTAGCGGGGTCTTTGCCTCCTACGAGCAGTACTTC. It is translated as CASSPRTSGVFASYEQYF.

This chain connects TRBV5-1 to TRBJ2-3, with TRBD2 matching 13 bases. The J segment lost 12 bases and the V segment lost 5 bases, leaving 9 bases of the junction unmatched. The CDR3 totals 14 residues. Germline V CDR1 and CDR2: SGHRS, YFSETQ. In DNA, the CDR3 is TGCGCCAGCAGAACTAGCGGGGGGGCCGGGGATCAGTATTTT. Its translation: CASRTSGGAGDQYF.

The genes are TRBV7-6 and TRBJ2-7; 10 bases are a match to TRBD1. In germline, CDR1 is SGHVS, CDR2 FNYEAQ. The CDR3 totals 17 residues. V lost 0 bases and J lost 4; bases outside the gene matches: 9. The DNA for the CDR3 is TGTGCCAGCAGCTTAGCAGTTACGGGACAGGGGATTTACGAGCAGTACTTC. Translation: CASSLAVTGQGIYEQYF.

The rearrangement uses TRBV6-4 and TRBJ1-1; D possibly corresponds to TRBD1 (5 bases). From germline, CDR1 is MRHNA and CDR2 SNTAGT. This CDR3 is 16 amino acids long. V was trimmed by 0 bases and J by 6 bases, leaving 17 bases between them. CDR3 in amino acids: CASSDSETRGGAEAFF. CDR3 bases: TGTGCCAGCAGTGACTCCGAGACACGCGGAGGGGCTGAAGCTTTCTTT.

Turning to this clone: Within the sample, other DNA sequences also encode this same CDR3. The J gene is TRBJ1-1, the V gene TRBV30, with unresolved D. The CDR3 is 13 amino acids. V lost 0 bases to trimming and J lost 1 base, with 6 bases between them. Germline V CDR1 and CDR2: GTSNPN, SVGIG (reference sequence). The CDR3 spells CAWSVLGNTEAFF. The CDR3 bases are TGTGCCTGGAGTGTACTAGGGAACACTGAAGCTTTCTTT.

This sequence joins TRBV6-5 and TRBJ2-7; maybe TRBD2 (6 bases). Trimming took off 0 bases at V and 1 base at J, with 10 bases between the two ends. The CDR3 consists of 15 residues. CDR1 and CDR2 (germline): MNHEY, SVGAGI. CDR3 sequence (DNA): TGTGCCAGCAGTTACTCCCGCGGGGAATCCTACGAGCAGTACTTC. It is translated as CASSYSRGESYEQYF.

The V gene is TRBV5-4, the J gene TRBJ2-4, with D hard to call. The germline CDR1 and CDR2 sequences are SGHNT and YYREEE (reference sequence). The V end was cut by 5 bases, the J end by 1 base, with 7 bases between. The CDR3 consists of 13 residues. This CDR3 is CASSSSAKNIQYF. DNA for the CDR3: TGTGCCAGCAGTTCCTCTGCCAAAAACATTCAGTACTTC. Full variable domain (remainder filled in from reference TRBV5-4 and TRBJ2-4): ETGVTQSPTHLIKTRGQQVTLRCSSQSGHNTVSWYQQALGQGPQFIFQYYREEENGRGNFPPRFSGLQFPNYSSELNVNALELDDSALYLCASSSSAKNIQYFGAGTRLSVL.